This T cell receptor (beta chain) came from a study of blood T cells in healthy people across ages. Study at large: Through template switching, about one barcoded beta molecule was captured per two T cells, as measured in model experiments. Notes on the study in general: TCR beta diversity was tightly associated with the proportion of naive T cells. Both higher diversity and more naive CD4+ cells marked long-lived donors when set against aged donors.

Sample-barcoded 5' priming and a J-beta primer mix drove a second PCR of roughly 6 to 12 cycles. MiXCR, applied by TCRdb to the 5' RACE reads, yields one record per CDR3 protein. The data hold about 1 million distinct CDR3 sequences, with 45% observed a single time. This CDR3 spans 14 amino acids. V was clipped by 6 bases and J by 5 bases; unmatched bases: 5. Germline values: CDR1 SGHRS, CDR2 YFSETQ. This clonotype has only a few counts. Its antigen is unidentified. This chain joins TRBV5-1 and TRBJ2-1; 10 bases fit TRBD2. Input material: blood. The receptor was derived from a woman aged 55-69 years in good health. The CDR3 coding sequence is TGCGCCAGCAAGCTAGCGGGAGAAAACAATGAGCAGTTCTTC. This codes for CASKLAGENNEQFF.